The 20 T cell receptor beta chains below come from one sample, sequenced in a study of T cells in Graves' hyperthyroidism and ophthalmopathy. It was RNA transcripts that yielded the amplified TCR beta CDR3 regions. The HTBI set primed first-round TCR CDR3 RT-PCR. TCRdb reprocessed the multiplex PCR reads with MiXCR, giving one entry per CDR3 protein. The sample includes around 530,000 distinct CDR3 sequences, approximately 17% of them seen just once. Sequencing was done on a sample of blood. These receptors all stem from a woman under 30 with Graves' ophthalmopathy.

Many counts were recorded for this clonotype. This chain links TRBV28 with TRBJ1-5; perhaps TRBD1 as D (6 bases). Trimming took 6 bases from V and 0 from J, leaving 15 bases between them. CDR3 length: 16 amino acids. Germline V gives CDR1 MDHEN, CDR2 SYDVKM. CDR3 residues: CASRGGGVYSNQPQHF. CDR3 DNA: TGTGCCAGCAGAGGGGGGGGGGTCTATAGCAATCAGCCCCAGCATTTT.

This clonotype has ten or more counts. This rearrangement joins TRBV6-1 to TRBJ2-3, with a tentative D call TRBD2 (7 bases). This CDR3 has 14 residues. The V and J ends lost 11 bases and 2 bases respectively, with 17 bases between them. Germline V CDR1 and CDR2: MNHNS, SASEGT. In DNA form, the CDR3 reads TGTGCCGGGGAACCGGGGGGCTCCACAGATACGCAGTATTTT. Its protein product is CAGEPGGSTDTQYF.

This clonotype occurred many times. J is TRBJ2-2 and V is TRBV6-1, with a possible D match to TRBD1 (6 bases). The CDR3 consists of 16 residues. Germline CDR1 is MNHNS and CDR2 is SASEGT. Trimming stripped 6 bases from V and 3 bases from J, with 17 bases between. CDR3 loop: CASRGRSAGDTGELFF. The CDR3 DNA reads TGTGCCAGCAGGGGGCGGAGTGCAGGGGACACCGGGGAGCTGTTTTTT.

This chain connects TRBV9 to TRBJ1-1, with TRBD1 matching 7 bases. After removal of 3 bases from V and 0 bases from J, the junction contained 5 bases not matched to a gene. CDR3 length: 15 residues. Germline CDR1 SGDLS, CDR2 YYNGEE. The CDR3 DNA follows: TGTGCCAGCAGCGCCAAGGGGGCTTTGAACACTGAAGCTTTCTTT. Protein: CASSAKGALNTEAFF.

This clonotype was seen many times. The chain is built from TRBV27 and TRBJ2-5; weak D call: TRBD1 (6 bases). Trimming cost V 3 bases and J 5 bases, with 13 bases left between them. CDR3 length equals 14 residues. CDR1 is MNHEY and CDR2 is SMNVEV in the germline V gene (reference sequence). The CDR3 loop reads CASSFPGDMETQYF. CDR3 DNA: TGTGCCAGCAGTTTTCCAGGGGATATGGAGACCCAGTACTTC.

The CDR3 region has the DNA TGTGCCAGCAGTACCGCACCCAACTACCAAGAGACCCAGTACTTC. This translates into CASSTAPNYQETQYF. The chain joins TRBV7-9 to TRBJ2-5; D is uncertain. V was cut by 6 bases and J by 0 bases, with 14 bases left in between. Germline CDR1 SEHNR, CDR2 FQNEAQ (reference sequence). CDR3 length: 15 residues.

This clonotype was counted at least ten times. The V call is TRBV20-1, the J call TRBJ2-7, with 12 bases aligning to TRBD2. The CDR3 is made up of 14 amino acids. CDR1 and CDR2 from the germline V gene are DFQATT and SNEGSKA (reference sequence). The junction had 3 bases not matched to a gene; V was cut back by 5 bases and J by 1 base. CDR3 coding DNA: TGCAGTGCTTCCGGACTAGCGGGGTCCTACGAGCAGTACTTC. Encoded protein: CSASGLAGSYEQYF.

This clonotype was seen many times. This chain connects TRBV7-8 to TRBJ1-2; 10 bases map to TRBD1. The J segment lost 7 bases and the V segment lost 0 bases, leaving 11 bases of the junction unmatched. The CDR3 has 17 amino acids. Germline-derived CDR1 and CDR2 are SGHVS and FQNEAQ. The CDR3: CASSLATGQGSRGGYTF. CDR3 nucleotide sequence: TGTGCCAGCAGCTTAGCGACGGGACAGGGGAGCAGAGGTGGCTACACCTTC.

This clonotype was counted ten times or more. This sequence joins TRBV7-2 and TRBJ1-4, with TRBD1 identical over 7 bases. The CDR3 has 18 amino acids. Germline V lookup: CDR1 SGHTA, CDR2 FQGNSA. With V trimmed by 2 bases and J by 1 base, 10 bases remained unmatched. Here the CDR3 reads CASSLFGRGALTNEKLFF. CDR3 in DNA: TGTGCCAGCAGCTTATTCGGCAGGGGGGCGTTAACTAATGAAAAACTGTTTTTT.

This clonotype was detected ten times or more. The chain uses TRBV7-9 and TRBJ2-7, with a possible D match to TRBD2 (5 bases). Germline CDR1 and CDR2: SEHNR and FQNEAQ (reference sequence). CDR3 length equals 15 residues. The V and J ends lost 1 base and 2 bases respectively, with 12 bases between them. The CDR3 region has the DNA TGTGCCAGCAGCTTAGAGGGAGAGGGTCCCTACGAGCAGTACTTC. It is translated as CASSLEGEGPYEQYF.

This clonotype turned up a few times. One base away lies a much larger clone, so this may be a sequencing read error. The chain is built from TRBV3-1 and TRBJ1-4, with D unresolved. V shed 1 base and J shed 5 bases, with 8 bases lying between them. Germline V CDR1 and CDR2: LGHDT, YNNKEL (reference sequence). The CDR3 spans 14 residues. The CDR3, as DNA: TGTGCCAGCAGCCAAGGAGGGAGGAATGAAAAACTGTTTTTT. It codes for CASSQGGRNEKLFF. Looking up the rest from reference TRBV3-1 and TRBJ1-4 gives the full variable domain: DTAVSQTPKYLVTQMGNDKSIKCEQNLGHDTMYWYKQDSKKFLKIMFSYNNKELIINETVPNRFSPKSPDKAHLNLHINSLELGDSAVYFCASSQGGRNEKLFFGSGTQLSVL.

This clonotype was found a few times. The genes are TRBV20-1 and TRBJ1-1; tentatively, D is TRBD1 (5 bases). The CDR3 has 12 amino acids. Germline values: CDR1 DFQATT, CDR2 SNEGSKA (reference sequence). Trimming took off 3 bases at V and 5 bases at J, with 10 bases between the two ends. CDR3: CSARKGLTEAFF. The CDR3 DNA reads TGCAGTGCTAGGAAGGGGTTGACTGAAGCTTTCTTT.

For this clonotype: This may arise from a read error, as a much more abundant clone is one base away. The chain has TRBV10-1 and TRBJ2-1, with 7 nucleotides matching TRBD2. Germline V gene data show CDR1 as WNHNN and CDR2 as SYGVQD (reference sequence). V trimming: 2 bases; J trimming: 4 bases; junction bases outside the gene matches: 8. The CDR3 spans 16 residues. CDR3 sequence: CASSEVGLAEYNEQFF. The CDR3 coding sequence is TGCGCCAGCAGTGAGGTGGGCCTAGCGGAGTACAATGAGCAGTTCTTC.

The V and J genes are TRBV11-3 and TRBJ2-7; possibly TRBD1 or TRBD2 for D (5 bases each). The CDR3 contains 16 residues. V was trimmed by 7 bases and J by 4 bases, leaving 23 bases between them. Germline V gene data show CDR1 as SGHNT and CDR2 as YENEEA. The CDR3 DNA follows: TGTGCCAGCAATCCTGGGACGGGCGCGGCCTTTTACGAGCAGTACTTC. It encodes CASNPGTGAAFYEQYF.

This clonotype was detected many times. V gene TRBV7-6 combines with J gene TRBJ2-7; 8 bases match TRBD2. The CDR3 is 17 residues long. V lost 1 base and J lost 4; bases outside the gene matches: 12. Germline CDR1 is SGHVS and CDR2 is FNYEAQ. CDR3 loop: CASSLEGGGSGTYEQYF. DNA of the CDR3: TGTGCCAGCAGCTTAGAGGGTGGGGGTAGCGGGACATACGAGCAGTACTTC.

V and J are TRBV27 and TRBJ1-4; 7 bases are shared with TRBD1. Germline V gives CDR1 MNHEY, CDR2 SMNVEV (reference sequence). J gave up 10 bases and V 4 bases, and 15 bases lay outside the gene matches. This CDR3 has 16 amino acids. Written as DNA, the CDR3 is TGTGCCAGCAGTTACCGGCCGACAGGGCGGGGGGGAAAACTGTTTTTT. Residues: CASSYRPTGRGGKLFF.

The sample holds a few counts of this clonotype. The chain combines TRBV6-1 with TRBJ2-2; 9 bases match TRBD2. The CDR3 is 16 amino acids. Germline V gives CDR1 MNHNS, CDR2 SASEGT. V was clipped by 6 bases and J by 4 bases; unmatched bases: 9. The CDR3 DNA sequence: TGTGCCAGCAGGCCTCTTAGCGGGAGCAGCACCGGGGAGCTGTTTTTT. Encoded protein: CASRPLSGSSTGELFF.

This clonotype was recorded a few times. CDR3: CASSPTGTAAQHF. The CDR3 DNA follows: TGTGCCAGCAGTCCTACGGGGACCGCGGCCCAGCATTTT. The gene calls are TRBV6-2 or TRBV6-3 and TRBJ1-5; weak D call: TRBD1 (5 bases). The CDR3 runs to 13 residues. V gave up 5 bases and J gave up 11 bases, with 16 bases separating them. Germline lookup yields CDR1 MNHEY and CDR2 SVGEGT.

This clonotype showed up many times. J is TRBJ2-2 and V is TRBV6-1; no firm D call. The germline V gene encodes CDR1 MNHNS and CDR2 SASEGT. V was clipped by 2 bases and J by 7 bases, with 11 bases between them. The CDR3 spans 14 residues. CDR3 sequence: CASSERWGGGELFF. The CDR3 DNA reads as TGTGCCAGCAGTGAACGTTGGGGTGGCGGGGAGCTGTTTTTT.

This clonotype was recorded at least ten times. The chain joins TRBV28 to TRBJ1-2; 11 bases align to TRBD1. CDR1 and CDR2 (germline): MDHEN, SYDVKM. With V trimmed by 6 bases and J by 0 bases, 6 bases remained unmatched. The CDR3 extends over 16 amino acids. The CDR3 protein is CASSRDRGKANYGYTF. Here the CDR3 DNA reads TGTGCCAGCAGCCGGGACAGGGGGAAAGCTAACTATGGCTACACCTTC.